The entry below describes one T cell receptor (beta chain). These data come from a study of control samples from healthy donors and cancer patients. The table came from immunoSEQ multiplex PCR; TCRdb's copy has only in-frame clones and leaves some out. This table has over 85,000 clones, 70% to 90% appearing once. The V end was cut by 4 bases, the J end by 0 bases, with 12 bases between. Germline assignment: CDR1 SGHTA and CDR2 FQGNSA. The CDR3 extends over 15 amino acids. This TCR was recovered from a woman aged 45-60 years with colorectal cancer. Sequenced sample: PBMCs. The chain combines TRBV7-2 with TRBJ1-1, with unresolved D. For the CDR3, the DNA is TGTGCCAGCAGCTCCAACTCGGCCCTGAACACTGAAGCTTTCTTT. Translating it yields CASSSNSALNTEAFF.